Given below is one T cell receptor beta chain in context. These data are taken from a study of spatial heterogeneity in lung cancer. Germline lookup yields CDR1 LNHDA and CDR2 SQIVND (reference sequence). This CDR3 comprises 16 residues. Deletions cut 2 bases from V and 2 bases from J, with 15 bases between. Time point of the sample: blood at routine non-recurrence follow-up after resection. TCRdb itself ran the 5' RACE reads through MiXCR, one entry per CDR3 protein. Among just under 45,000 distinct CDR3 sequences listed, roughly 20% were seen once. The origin of this receptor is a female donor with early-stage non-small cell lung cancer. The material sequenced was PBMCs, taken at follow-up. The chain joins TRBV19 to TRBJ2-5; unclear D gene. The chain's CDR3 is CASSIPGAIPQETQYF. Here the CDR3 DNA reads TGTGCCAGTAGTATACCAGGAGCCATCCCTCAAGAGACCCAGTACTTC.